The next 18 T cell receptor beta chains were all read from a single sample in a study of T cell responses to AZD1222 COVID-19 vaccine. The repertoire was sequenced with immunoSEQ multiplex PCR; TCRdb's copy has only in-frame clones and lacks some. The sample has more than 100,000 clones, 88% seen once. Sequenced material: peripheral blood, taken on day 0 of AZD1222 vaccination. These receptors were taken from an adult in good health.

V is TRBV6-5 and J is TRBJ2-2; 7 nucleotides align to TRBD1. This CDR3 spans 14 amino acids. V trimming: 6 bases; J trimming: 4 bases; junction bases outside the gene matches: 5. CDR1 is MNHEY and CDR2 is SVGAGI in the germline V gene. CDR3 coding DNA: TGTGCCAGCAGGGGAACAGGGGTCACCGGGGAGCTGTTTTTT. Translation gives CASRGTGVTGELFF.

V and J are TRBV12-3 or TRBV12-4 and TRBJ1-6; tentative D call: TRBD1 (5 bases). Trimming pared 6 bases from V and 9 bases from J, leaving 12 bases between. This CDR3 region has 13 residues. DNA of the CDR3: TGTGCCAGCAGCTTGGGAGACAGTTCACCCCTCCACTTT. Its protein is CASSLGDSSPLHF.

This chain connects TRBV2 to TRBJ1-2; 7 bases are a match to TRBD1. This CDR3 is built from 16 residues. Germline V gene data show CDR1 as SNHLY and CDR2 as FYNNEI. J lost 0 bases, V lost 5 bases, and 9 bases had no gene match. The CDR3 nucleotides read TGTGCCAGCAGTCGTAACCGGGACAGCACTAACTATGGCTACACCTTC. Translation: CASSRNRDSTNYGYTF.

The rearrangement joins TRBV28 to TRBJ2-7; 9 bases map to TRBD1. The junction had 5 bases not matched to a gene; V was cut back by 5 bases and J by 0 bases. Germline CDR1 is MDHEN and CDR2 is SYDVKM. The CDR3 runs 15 residues. The DNA of the CDR3 is TGTGCCAGCAGTCCTCCGGGACAGGGCTCCTACGAGCAGTACTTC. This translates into CASSPPGQGSYEQYF.

The V call is TRBV5-1, the J call TRBJ1-2; TRBD1 agrees at 8 bases. CDR1 and CDR2 (germline): SGHRS, YFSETQ. J was trimmed by 4 bases and V by 5 bases; bases with no gene match: 7. The CDR3 is 14 amino acids. CDR3 sequence (DNA): TGCGCCAGCAGTCAAAGACAGGGGCCCTATGGCTACACCTTC. It yields the protein CASSQRQGPYGYTF.

The gene calls are TRBV28 and TRBJ2-7, with D perhaps assigned TRBD1 or TRBD2 (5 bases each). Looked up from germline, CDR1 is MDHEN and CDR2 is SYDVKM. This CDR3 comprises 15 residues. V lost 1 base and J lost 3, with 13 bases in between. The CDR3 nucleotides read TGTGCCAGCAGTTTATCACGGGGACCGGTCTACGAGCAGTACTTC. This gives the protein CASSLSRGPVYEQYF.

J is TRBJ2-3 and V is TRBV5-1, with 7 bases aligning to TRBD1. J gave up 0 bases and V 4 bases, and 5 bases lay outside the gene matches. Germline V CDR1 and CDR2: SGHRS, YFSETQ. The CDR3 is made up of 15 amino acids. The chain's CDR3 is CASSPRQGSTDTQYF. In DNA, the CDR3 is TGCGCCAGCAGCCCCAGACAGGGTAGCACAGATACGCAGTATTTT.

The chain links TRBV18 to TRBJ1-5; D might be TRBD1 (5 bases). Germline lookup yields CDR1 KGHSH and CDR2 LQKENI. The CDR3 is 14 residues long. V dropped 3 bases and J dropped 10 bases, with 16 bases sitting between them. DNA for the CDR3: TGTGCCAGCTCACCCATGAACCTGGGGGAACCCCAGCATTTT. Amino acid sequence: CASSPMNLGEPQHF. Full variable domain (rest looked up from reference TRBV18 and TRBJ1-5): NAGVMQNPRHLVRRRGQEARLRCSPMKGHSHVYWYRQLPEEGLKFMVYLQKENIIDESGMPKERFSAEFPKEGPSILRIQQVVRGDSAAYFCASSPMNLGEPQHFGDGTRLSIL.

The count of this clone is one. The chain's CDR3 is CASRLGLAGSYEQYF. The CDR3 nucleotides read TGCGCCAGCAGACTGGGACTAGCGGGAAGTTACGAGCAGTACTTC. V and J are TRBV5-1 and TRBJ2-7; 13 bases line up with TRBD2. The CDR3 is 15 amino acids. The germline V gene encodes CDR1 SGHRS and CDR2 YFSETQ. V lost 5 bases to trimming and J lost 4 bases; unmatched junction nucleotides: 6.

The chain joins TRBV9 to TRBJ1-1; TRBD1 aligns across 7 bases. The CDR3 contains 14 residues. The trim removed 3 bases at V and 4 bases at J, leaving 6 bases unmatched. Germline assignment: CDR1 SGDLS and CDR2 YYNGEE. The CDR3 DNA reads TGTGCCAGCAGCGGATCTCCAGGGGGCACTGAAGCTTTCTTT. Its protein is CASSGSPGGTEAFF.

The V call is TRBV6-5, the J call TRBJ1-2; 10 bases are shared with TRBD1. Germline V gene data show CDR1 as MNHEY and CDR2 as SVGAGI. Losses at the gene ends were 6 bases for V and 6 bases for J; bases not matched to a gene: 10. This CDR3 contains 15 residues. DNA for the CDR3: TGTGCCAGCAGCCGAACCGGGACAGGGGTGGATGGCTACACCTTC. It is translated as CASSRTGTGVDGYTF.

This clone was counted a single time. The V call is TRBV9, the J call TRBJ2-7, with D hard to call. With 0 bases removed from V and 0 bases from J, the gap between germline ends came to 7 bases. Germline assignment: CDR1 SGDLS and CDR2 YYNGEE. The CDR3 is 14 residues long. The CDR3 DNA reads as TGTGCCAGCAGCGTAGTTGGCAGCTCCTACGAGCAGTACTTC. This translates into CASSVVGSSYEQYF.

The genes are TRBV12-3 or TRBV12-4 and TRBJ1-2, with a tentative D call TRBD1 (6 bases). V gave up 5 bases and J gave up 8 bases, with 12 bases separating them. This CDR3 spans 12 amino acids. CDR3 DNA: TGTGCCAGCAGTAACAGGGATCGGGGCTACACCTTC. As protein: CASSNRDRGYTF.

This clone was recorded only once. V usage is TRBV20-1 and J usage is TRBJ2-7; TRBD2 matches at 8 bases. Losses at the gene ends were 3 bases for V and 0 bases for J; bases not matched to a gene: 7. There are 15 residues in the CDR3. Germline-derived CDR1 and CDR2 are DFQATT and SNEGSKA (reference sequence). DNA for the CDR3: TGCAGTGCTAGTAGGGCGGGAGGTTTCTCCTACGAGCAGTACTTC. This encodes CSASRAGGFSYEQYF.

The chain combines TRBV9 with TRBJ1-1; no definite D call. Germline lookup yields CDR1 SGDLS and CDR2 YYNGEE. The CDR3 extends over 13 amino acids. V shed 0 bases and J shed 4 bases, with 7 bases lying between them. CDR3 region: CASSVAMGTEAFF. The CDR3 DNA is TGTGCCAGCAGCGTAGCAATGGGCACTGAAGCTTTCTTT.

The V and J genes are TRBV28 and TRBJ1-2; D is ambiguous. The CDR3 is 13 residues long. The V gene lost 6 bases and the J gene lost 3 bases, with 11 bases spanning the gap. Germline CDR1 and CDR2: MDHEN and SYDVKM. The CDR3, as DNA: TGTGCCAGCAGCTCATCCCTGGACTATGGCTACACCTTC. The encoded protein is CASSSSLDYGYTF.

CDR3: CASSVRTGMNTEAFF. The CDR3 nucleotides read TGTGCCAGTAGTGTCAGGACAGGGATGAACACTGAAGCTTTCTTT. The V call is TRBV19, the J call TRBJ1-1; 8 positions match TRBD1. Germline V gene lookup returns CDR1 LNHDA and CDR2 SQIVND (reference sequence). V was clipped by 5 bases and J by 0 bases; unmatched bases: 5. The CDR3 sequence is 15 residues long.

This chain joins TRBV6-5 and TRBJ2-1; no clear D gene. V was pared by 0 bases and J by 0 bases, with 9 bases between. The CDR3 runs to 16 residues. The V gene's germline CDR1 is MNHEY and CDR2 SVGAGI. CDR3 DNA sequence: TGTGCCAGCAGTTACTCCGGAAAGAGCTCCTACAATGAGCAGTTCTTC. As protein: CASSYSGKSSYNEQFF.